This T cell receptor (beta chain) originates from a study of T cell responses to AZD1222 COVID-19 vaccine. V shed 4 bases and J 7 bases; nucleotides not matched to a gene: 5. This CDR3 region has 13 residues. Germline CDR1 GTSNPN, CDR2 SVGIG (reference sequence). Assay: immunoSEQ multiplex PCR; the TCRdb copy retains only in-frame clones and omits some. Counted here are 140,000 to 150,000 clones, over 80% occurring once; the ten biggest clones make up 2.5% to 3%. Findings and caveats of the study: Spike-specific TCR breadth and depth rose after two AZD1222 doses. CD4 TCRs covered the whole spike, strongest at regions 160-218 and 743-854. Just a handful of people given AZD1222 tested seropositive at baseline. Most donors were white British and more were female, and clonal diversity was possibly underestimated.

About this clone: The antigen is unknown.

The sequences come from peripheral blood, collected on day 0 of MenACWY control vaccination. This TCR came from an adult in good health. The J gene is TRBJ2-2, the V gene TRBV30, with 8 bases fitting TRBD2. This CDR3 reads CAWNTGGIGELFF. CDR3 nucleotides: TGTGCCTGGAACACGGGAGGGATCGGGGAGCTGTTTTTT.